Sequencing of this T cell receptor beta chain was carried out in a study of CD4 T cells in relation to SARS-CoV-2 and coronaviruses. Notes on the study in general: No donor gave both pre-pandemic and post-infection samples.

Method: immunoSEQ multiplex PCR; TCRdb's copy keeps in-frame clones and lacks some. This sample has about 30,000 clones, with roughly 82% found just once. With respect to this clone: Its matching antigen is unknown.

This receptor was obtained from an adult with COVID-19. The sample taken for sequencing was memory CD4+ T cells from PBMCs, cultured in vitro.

CDR3 DNA: TGTGCCAGTAGTATAGATCCGGGGACAGTTCCTGGCGGTGGCTACACCTTC. Amino acid sequence: CASSIDPGTVPGGGYTF. The rearrangement joins TRBV19 to TRBJ1-2; TRBD1 matches at 7 bases. Losses at the gene ends were 0 bases for V and 7 bases for J; bases not matched to a gene: 14. Germline CDR1 and CDR2: LNHDA and SQIVND (reference sequence). The CDR3 has 17 amino acids.